This is a list of T cell receptor beta chains from one sample in a study of regulatory T cells in long-lasting Graves disease. Using its own MiXCR run on the multiplex PCR reads, TCRdb lists one record per CDR3 protein. This sample yields more than 300,000 distinct CDR3 sequences, of which 12% are seen a single time; under 20% belongs to the top ten. These data were likewise used in another study, on T cells in Graves' hyperthyroidism and ophthalmopathy.

This sample comprised peripheral blood mononuclear cells (PBMCs), obtained at new diagnosis, from a patient treated with antithyroid drugs. The receptors derive from a woman between 18 and 29 years old with Graves disease. The CDR3 runs from the conserved cysteine through the conserved F or W. A D gene is named only where the DNA matches it firmly. Clone size is shown for a subset of rows, as once, few, many or a class of expanded clone.

size	D	V	J	CDR3	DNA
NA	TRBD2	TRBV18	TRBJ2-1	CASSQLAPGGLEQFF	TGTGCCAGCTCACAACTAGCTCCGGGGGGACTGGAGCAGTTCTTC
many	NA	TRBV24-1	TRBJ2-6	CATSPSSGANVLTF	TGTGCCACCAGTCCCAGCTCTGGGGCCAACGTCCTGACTTTC
few	TRBD1	TRBV4-1	TRBJ1-2	CASSQAGTGALNNYGYTF	TGCGCCAGCAGCCAAGCGGGGACAGGGGCACTTAATAACTATGGCTACACCTTC
NA	TRBD2	TRBV9	TRBJ2-5	CASSRGLAEETQYF	TGTGCCAGCAGCAGGGGACTAGCTGAGGAGACCCAGTACTTC
NA	TRBD1	TRBV9	TRBJ1-2	CASSGDWTGAANYGYTF	TGTGCCAGCAGCGGCGACTGGACAGGAGCGGCTAACTATGGCTACACCTTC
many	NA	TRBV12-3/TRBV12-4	TRBJ2-1	CASSWTEDNEQFF	TGTGCCAGCAGTTGGACCGAGGACAATGAGCAGTTCTTC
many	NA	TRBV9	TRBJ2-1	CASSVAGALIASTSEQFF	TGTGCCAGCAGCGTAGCAGGTGCGTTGATAGCCTCGACAAGTGAGCAGTTCTTC
NA	NA	TRBV4-3	TRBJ2-5	CASSQDGRGSQETQYF	TGCGCCAGCAGCCAAGATGGAAGGGGTTCTCAAGAGACCCAGTACTTC
few	TRBD1	TRBV5-1	TRBJ1-2	CASSLDPGTAYGYTF	TGCGCCAGCAGCTTGGACCCCGGGACAGCGTATGGCTACACCTTC
once	TRBD1	TRBV11-2	TRBJ2-2	CASSHGPGQGVSGELFF	TGTGCCAGCAGCCATGGCCCGGGACAGGGGGTTTCCGGGGAGCTGTTTTTT
few	NA	TRBV15	TRBJ1-2	CATSRDPSGAGYGYTF	TGTGCCACCAGCAGAGACCCTTCGGGCGCCGGCTATGGCTACACCTTC
NA	NA	TRBV20-1	TRBJ2-5	CSASPGKETQYF	TGCAGTGCCAGCCCCGGGAAAGAGACCCAGTACTTC
few	TRBD1	TRBV10-3	TRBJ2-2	CAISSRDRGFFGELFF	TGTGCCATCAGTTCCCGGGACAGGGGGTTCTTCGGGGAGCTGTTTTTT
many	NA	TRBV20-1	TRBJ2-1	CSALVWRVSSYNEQFF	TGCAGTGCTCTAGTATGGCGGGTAAGCTCCTACAATGAGCAGTTCTTC
NA	NA	TRBV20-1	TRBJ2-7	CSARDFYEQYF	TGCAGTGCTAGAGATTTTTACGAGCAGTACTTC
many	NA	TRBV2	TRBJ2-1	CASSDQDHNEQFF	TGTGCCAGCAGTGACCAGGACCACAATGAGCAGTTCTTC
NA	NA	TRBV5-6	TRBJ1-1	CASSLDPHGGGTEAFF	TGTGCCAGCAGCTTGGATCCACACGGCGGGGGGACTGAAGCTTTCTTT
NA	TRBD2	TRBV27	TRBJ2-1	CASSFAASGSSNYNEQFF	TGTGCCAGCAGTTTTGCGGCTAGCGGGAGTTCTAACTACAATGAGCAGTTCTTC
few	NA	TRBV29-1	TRBJ2-3	CSVAQKLLTDTQYF	TGCAGCGTTGCTCAGAAGCTCCTCACAGATACGCAGTATTTT
NA	TRBD1	TRBV10-3	TRBJ2-5	CAISEQGGTQYF	TGTGCCATCAGTGAACAGGGGGGGACCCAGTACTTC
NA	NA	TRBV15	TRBJ2-1	CATSKTTASEQFF	TGTGCCACCAGCAAAACGACAGCGTCTGAGCAGTTCTTC
NA	TRBD1	TRBV19	TRBJ1-2	CASTGQDYFYGYTF	TGTGCCAGTACGGGACAGGACTACTTCTATGGCTACACCTTC
many	NA	TRBV29-1	TRBJ1-1	CSAGSGTEAFF	TGCAGCGCCGGCAGTGGCACTGAAGCTTTCTTT
many	TRBD1	TRBV7-9	TRBJ1-5	CASSPRDSHQPQHF	TGTGCCAGCAGCCCACGGGACAGTCATCAGCCCCAGCATTTT
few	TRBD1	TRBV6-5	TRBJ1-1	CASSWLQGSRTEAFF	TGTGCCAGCAGTTGGCTACAGGGGAGCCGAACTGAAGCTTTCTTT
many	TRBD2	TRBV4-2	TRBJ2-1	CASSQVRMVTSGSSSYNEQFF	TGTGCCAGCAGCCAAGTTCGAATGGTCACTAGCGGGTCCTCTTCCTACAATGAGCAGTTCTTC
many	TRBD1	TRBV6-1	TRBJ1-1	CASTGGRMNTEAFF	TGTGCCAGCACAGGGGGCCGAATGAACACTGAAGCTTTCTTT
NA	NA	TRBV20-1	TRBJ2-6	CSARDQVSGANVLTF	TGCAGTGCTAGAGATCAGGTTTCTGGGGCCAACGTCCTGACTTTC
many	NA	TRBV19	TRBJ1-4	CASSIYTRRNEKLFF	TGTGCCAGTAGTATCTACACGAGACGGAATGAAAAACTGTTTTTT
many	TRBD2	TRBV12-3/TRBV12-4	TRBJ2-2	CASRFPGGAGELFF	TGTGCCAGCAGATTTCCGGGGGGGGCTGGGGAGCTGTTTTTT
NA	NA	TRBV7-3	TRBJ1-2	CASSSLGIRGSGYTF	TGTGCCAGCAGCTCCCTCGGTATACGGGGAAGTGGCTACACCTTC
many	NA	TRBV28	TRBJ1-1	CASSLRPNTGAFF	TGTGCCAGCAGCCTAAGACCGAACACTGGAGCTTTCTTT
many	TRBD2	TRBV3-1	TRBJ2-1	CASSPRTTWTGGQFF	TGTGCCAGCAGCCCGAGGACTACCTGGACGGGGGGGCAGTTCTTC
many	NA	TRBV6-2/TRBV6-3	TRBJ2-2	CASSPGQLDTGELFF	TGTGCCAGCAGTCCGGGGCAGTTGGACACCGGGGAGCTGTTTTTT
many	TRBD1	TRBV12-3/TRBV12-4	TRBJ1-2	CASSLGHRGEGDTF	TGTGCCAGCAGTTTAGGGCACAGGGGAGAGGGTGACACCTTC
many	TRBD1	TRBV7-9	TRBJ2-3	CASSPGTGRSTDTQYF	TGTGCCAGCAGCCCGGGGACAGGGCGAAGCACAGATACGCAGTATTTT
many	NA	TRBV2	TRBJ1-1	CASSGYGNTEAFF	TGTGCCAGCAGTGGGTACGGGAACACTGAAGCTTTCTTT
many	TRBD2	TRBV7-3	TRBJ2-7	CASSLTAGAPFEQYF	TGTGCCAGCAGCTTAACAGCGGGAGCCCCCTTCGAGCAGTACTTC
NA	TRBD2	TRBV6-2/TRBV6-3	TRBJ2-5	CASTVLTSGGVRETQYF	TGTGCCAGCACGGTCCTAACTAGCGGGGGGGTCCGAGAGACCCAGTACTTC
many	TRBD1	TRBV6-2/TRBV6-3	TRBJ2-3	CASSSPGQPSTDTQYF	TGTGCCAGCAGTTCCCCGGGACAGCCTAGCACAGATACGCAGTATTTT
many	NA	TRBV27	TRBJ2-2	CASSFGGTGELFF	TGTGCCAGCAGTTTTGGGGGTACCGGGGAGCTGTTTTTT
many	TRBD1	TRBV27	TRBJ1-5	CASSPGQGYSNQPQHF	TGTGCCAGCAGTCCGGGACAGGGATATAGCAATCAGCCCCAGCATTTT
NA	TRBD1	TRBV2	TRBJ1-2	CASRENRGRNYGYTF	TGTGCCAGCAGGGAAAACAGGGGGCGAAACTATGGCTACACCTTC
many	NA	TRBV12-3/TRBV12-4	TRBJ2-2	CASSRSDTGELFF	TGTGCCAGCAGTCGATCCGATACCGGGGAGCTGTTTTTT
many	TRBD1	TRBV6-5	TRBJ1-1	CASSYSPFGTVNTEAFF	TGTGCCAGCAGTTACTCGCCTTTTGGGACAGTGAACACTGAAGCTTTCTTT
many	NA	TRBV15	TRBJ1-2	CATSSAGGGVVYGYTF	TGTGCCACCAGCAGTGCCGGCGGGGGGGTAGTATATGGCTACACCTTC
many	NA	TRBV20-1	TRBJ2-1	CSATGAGSYNEQFF	TGCAGTGCTACCGGAGCGGGTTCCTACAATGAGCAGTTCTTC
many	NA	TRBV2	TRBJ1-1	CASTAGTDKAFF	TGTGCCAGCACCGCCGGGACCGATAAAGCTTTCTTT
few	TRBD1	TRBV4-3	TRBJ1-1	CASSRMGQGTEAFF	TGCGCCAGCAGCCGCATGGGACAGGGCACTGAAGCTTTCTTT
NA	NA	TRBV24-1	TRBJ2-2	CATSDWTEAGELFF	TGTGCCACCAGTGATTGGACCGAAGCCGGGGAGCTGTTTTTT
few	TRBD1	TRBV5-1	TRBJ2-1	CASGTGQVYNEQLF	TGCGCCAGTGGAACGGGACAGGTCTACAATGAGCAGCTCTTC
few	TRBD1	TRBV19	TRBJ1-5	CASGQGGEPYQPQHF	TGTGCCAGTGGGCAGGGGGGCGAACCCTATCAGCCCCAGCATTTT
few	NA	TRBV7-9	TRBJ2-3	CASSLGTSFYTDTQYF	TGTGCCAGCAGCTTAGGAACTAGCTTTTACACAGATACGCAGTATTTT
many	NA	TRBV2	TRBJ1-6	CASSETGNSPLHF	TGTGCCAGCAGTGAGACGGGAAATTCACCCCTCCACTTT